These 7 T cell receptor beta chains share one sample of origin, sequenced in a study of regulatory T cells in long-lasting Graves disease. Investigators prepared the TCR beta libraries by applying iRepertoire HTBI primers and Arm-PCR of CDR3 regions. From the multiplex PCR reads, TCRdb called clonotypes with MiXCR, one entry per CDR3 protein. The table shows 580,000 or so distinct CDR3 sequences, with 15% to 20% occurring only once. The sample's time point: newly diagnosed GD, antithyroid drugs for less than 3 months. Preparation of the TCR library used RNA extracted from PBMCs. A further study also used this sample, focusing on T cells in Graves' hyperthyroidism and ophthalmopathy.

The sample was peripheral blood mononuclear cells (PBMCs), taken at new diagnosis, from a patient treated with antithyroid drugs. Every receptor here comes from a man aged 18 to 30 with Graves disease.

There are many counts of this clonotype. The CDR3 reads CASSLSGSREETQYF. In DNA, the CDR3 is TGTGCCAGCAGTTTATCGGGGAGCAGGGAAGAGACCCAGTACTTC. This sequence joins TRBV27 and TRBJ2-5; either TRBD1 or TRBD2 may fit D (5 bases each). Germline CDR1 is MNHEY and CDR2 is SMNVEV (reference sequence). V was trimmed by 0 bases and J by 3 bases, leaving 11 bases between them. This CDR3 is built from 15 residues.

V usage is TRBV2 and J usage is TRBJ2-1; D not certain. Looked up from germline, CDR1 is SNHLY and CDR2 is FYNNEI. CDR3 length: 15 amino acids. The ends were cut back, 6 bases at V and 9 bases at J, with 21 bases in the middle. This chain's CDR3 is CASSPSGRVGPEQFF. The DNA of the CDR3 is TGTGCCAGCAGCCCCTCCGGGCGTGTCGGTCCTGAGCAGTTCTTC.

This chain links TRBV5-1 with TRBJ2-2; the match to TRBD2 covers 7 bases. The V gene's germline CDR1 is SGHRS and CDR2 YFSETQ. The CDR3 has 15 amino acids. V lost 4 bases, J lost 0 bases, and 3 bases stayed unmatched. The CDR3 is CASSGGDPNTGELFF. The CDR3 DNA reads TGCGCCAGCAGCGGGGGGGACCCGAACACCGGGGAGCTGTTTTTT.

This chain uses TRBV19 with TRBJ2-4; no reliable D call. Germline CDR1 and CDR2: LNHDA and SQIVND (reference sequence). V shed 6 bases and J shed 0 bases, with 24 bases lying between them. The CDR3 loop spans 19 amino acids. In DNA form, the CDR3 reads TGTGCCAGTAGCCTAGGACGGATTAAGCTGACACTAGCCAAAAACATTCAGTACTTC. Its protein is CASSLGRIKLTLAKNIQYF.

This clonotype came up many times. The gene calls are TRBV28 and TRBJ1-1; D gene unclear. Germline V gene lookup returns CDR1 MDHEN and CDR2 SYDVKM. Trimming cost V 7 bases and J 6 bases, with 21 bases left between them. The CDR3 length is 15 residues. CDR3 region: CASTPGSATISEAFF. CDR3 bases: TGTGCCAGCACACCCGGCTCGGCAACCATTTCTGAAGCTTTCTTT.

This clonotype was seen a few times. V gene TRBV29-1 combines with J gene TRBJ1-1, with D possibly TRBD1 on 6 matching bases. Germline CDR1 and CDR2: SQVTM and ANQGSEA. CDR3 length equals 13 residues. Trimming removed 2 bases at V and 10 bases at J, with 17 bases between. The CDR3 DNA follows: TGCAGCGTTGAACCCCCTCTGACAGGTGGAGCTTTCTTT. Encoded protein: CSVEPPLTGGAFF.

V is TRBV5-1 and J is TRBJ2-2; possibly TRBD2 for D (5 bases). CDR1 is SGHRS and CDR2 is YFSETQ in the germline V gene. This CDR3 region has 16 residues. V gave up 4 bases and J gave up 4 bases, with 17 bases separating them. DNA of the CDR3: TGCGCCAGCAGCGAACGGACTGGGGTTGGCACCGGGGAGCTGTTTTTT. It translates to CASSERTGVGTGELFF.